This T cell receptor beta chain was identified in a study of cytotoxic CD8 clonotypes in ibrutinib-treated CLL. General observations from the study: Treatment saw public clonotypes, which were uncommon, either contract or stay stable.

PBMCs that had been cryopreserved were the source of 1.5 to 2 micrograms of genomic DNA for TCR beta libraries. CDR3 size: 16 residues. With 1 base clipped from V and 7 bases from J, the junction kept 7 bases outside the gene matches. Germline V gene data show CDR1 as SGHVS and CDR2 as FQNEAQ. Concerning this clone: The antigen is undetermined.

The repertoire was sequenced with immunoSEQ multiplex PCR; TCRdb's copy has only in-frame clones and lacks some. The sample has approximately 100,000 clones; more than 75% are singletons. This chain joins TRBV7-8 and TRBJ2-2, with 9 bases matching TRBD2. The TCR originated in a human donor with chronic lymphocytic leukemia. Specimen: PBMCs, collected after 12 months of ibrutinib treatment. The CDR3 nucleotides read TGTGCCAGCAGCTTAGGTAGCGGGGGACCTTACGGGGAGCTGTTTTTT. The encoded protein is CASSLGSGGPYGELFF.